A selection of T cell receptor beta chains follows, all from one sample in a study of blood T cell repertoires in COVID-19. Only in-frame clones appear in the TCRdb table, and some are missing; sequencing was by immunoSEQ multiplex PCR. Among around 250,000 clones, 70% to 85% were seen once, and the ten largest hold under 2%. The sample was peripheral blood. These receptors originate from an elderly woman with acute or convalescent COVID-19. Both conserved end residues are part of each CDR3.

j_call v_call cdr3_aa
TRBJ2-7 TRBV28 CASSSPMGGGAYEQYF
TRBJ2-2 TRBV28 CASRPPRTGGELFF
TRBJ1-2 TRBV29-1 CSVGQGAGGYTF
TRBJ1-6 TRBV14 CASSPSQGYNSPLHF
TRBJ2-1 TRBV7-8 CASSLEGQGLYNEQFF
TRBJ2-4 TRBV7-9 CASSLFEGAKNIQYF
TRBJ1-6 TRBV2 CASSEGGQGLYPLHF
TRBJ1-4 TRBV24-1 CATSDLRKGWDRGGGLFF
TRBJ1-5 TRBV20-1 CSASRGEAQHF
TRBJ2-7 TRBV23-1 CASSQRSGLGQDYEQYF
TRBJ1-1 TRBV7-8 CASSLVPGGGTEAFF